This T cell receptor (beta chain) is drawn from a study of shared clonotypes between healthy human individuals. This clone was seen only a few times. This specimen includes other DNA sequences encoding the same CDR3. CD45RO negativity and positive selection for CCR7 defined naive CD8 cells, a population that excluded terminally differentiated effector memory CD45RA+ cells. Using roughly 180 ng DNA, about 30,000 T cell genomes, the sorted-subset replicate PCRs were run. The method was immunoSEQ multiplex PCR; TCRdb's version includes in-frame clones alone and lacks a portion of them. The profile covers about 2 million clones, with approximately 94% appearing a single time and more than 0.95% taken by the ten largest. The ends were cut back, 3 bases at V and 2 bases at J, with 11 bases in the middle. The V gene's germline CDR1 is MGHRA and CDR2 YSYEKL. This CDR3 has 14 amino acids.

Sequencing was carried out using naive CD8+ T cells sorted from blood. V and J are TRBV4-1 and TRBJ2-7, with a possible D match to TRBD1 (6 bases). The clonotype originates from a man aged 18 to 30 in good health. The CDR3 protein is CASSHRTETYEQYF. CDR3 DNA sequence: TGCGCCAGCAGCCATCGGACAGAAACCTACGAGCAGTACTTC.